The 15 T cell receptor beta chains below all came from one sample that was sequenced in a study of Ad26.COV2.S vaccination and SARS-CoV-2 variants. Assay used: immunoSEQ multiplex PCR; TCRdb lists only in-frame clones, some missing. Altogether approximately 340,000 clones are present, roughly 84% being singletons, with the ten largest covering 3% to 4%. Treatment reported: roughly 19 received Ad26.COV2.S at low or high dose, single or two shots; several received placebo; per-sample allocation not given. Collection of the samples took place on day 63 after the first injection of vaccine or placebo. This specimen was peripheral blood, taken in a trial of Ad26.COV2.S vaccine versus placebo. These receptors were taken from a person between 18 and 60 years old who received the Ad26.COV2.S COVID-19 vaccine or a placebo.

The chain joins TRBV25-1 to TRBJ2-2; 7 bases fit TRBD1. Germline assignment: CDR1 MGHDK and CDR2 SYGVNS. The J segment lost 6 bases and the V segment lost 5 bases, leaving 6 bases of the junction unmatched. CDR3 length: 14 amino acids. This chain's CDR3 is CASSKTGSPGELFF. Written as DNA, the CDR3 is TGTGCCAGCAGTAAGACAGGGTCCCCCGGGGAGCTGTTTTTT.

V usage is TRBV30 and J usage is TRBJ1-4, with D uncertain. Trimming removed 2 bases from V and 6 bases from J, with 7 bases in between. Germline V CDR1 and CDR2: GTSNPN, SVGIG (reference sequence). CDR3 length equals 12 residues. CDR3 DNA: TGTGCCTGGAGTATCGTGGATGAAAAACTGTTTTTT. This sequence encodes CAWSIVDEKLFF.

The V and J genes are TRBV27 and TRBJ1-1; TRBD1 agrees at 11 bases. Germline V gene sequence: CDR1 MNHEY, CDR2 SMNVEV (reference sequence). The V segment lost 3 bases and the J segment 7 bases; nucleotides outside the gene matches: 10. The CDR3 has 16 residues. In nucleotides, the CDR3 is TGTGCCAGCAGTTTCGGACAGGGGGCGCTTGAGGGTGAAGCTTTCTTT. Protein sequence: CASSFGQGALEGEAFF.

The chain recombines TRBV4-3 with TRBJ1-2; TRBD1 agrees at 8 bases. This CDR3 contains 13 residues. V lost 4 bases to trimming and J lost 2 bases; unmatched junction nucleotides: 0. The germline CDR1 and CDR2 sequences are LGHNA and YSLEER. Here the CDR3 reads CASSRQGNYGYTF. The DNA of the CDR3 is TGCGCCAGCAGCCGACAGGGGAACTATGGCTACACCTTC.

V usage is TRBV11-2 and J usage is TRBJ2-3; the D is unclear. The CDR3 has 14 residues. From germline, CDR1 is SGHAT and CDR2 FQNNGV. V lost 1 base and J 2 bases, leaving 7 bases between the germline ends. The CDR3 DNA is TGTGCCAGCAGCTTAGCCAGATTCACAGATACGCAGTATTTT. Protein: CASSLARFTDTQYF.

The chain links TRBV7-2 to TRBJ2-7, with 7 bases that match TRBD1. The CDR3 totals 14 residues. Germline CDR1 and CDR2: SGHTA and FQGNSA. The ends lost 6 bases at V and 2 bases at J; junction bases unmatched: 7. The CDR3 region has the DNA TGTGCCAGCAGTCCTAGACAGGGTCCCTACGAGCAGTACTTC. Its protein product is CASSPRQGPYEQYF.

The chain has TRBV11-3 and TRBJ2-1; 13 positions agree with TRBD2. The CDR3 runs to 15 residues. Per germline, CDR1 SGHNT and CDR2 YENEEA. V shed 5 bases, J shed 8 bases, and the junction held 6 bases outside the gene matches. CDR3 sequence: CASSLLAGGPDEQFF. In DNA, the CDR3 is TGTGCCAGCAGCCTACTAGCGGGAGGGCCGGATGAGCAGTTCTTC.

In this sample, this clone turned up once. The CDR3 reads CASSPRRQGETQYF. DNA of the CDR3: TGTGCCAGTAGTCCGAGACGACAAGGAGAGACCCAGTACTTC. The chain carries TRBV19 and TRBJ2-5; D is unclear. The CDR3 contains 14 residues. Germline values: CDR1 LNHDA, CDR2 SQIVND (reference sequence). The V end lost 5 bases, the J end lost 4 bases, and 14 bases lay between the germline ends. The whole variable domain, remainder taken from reference TRBV19 and TRBJ2-5, is DGGITQSPKYLFRKEGQNVTLSCEQNLNHDAMYWYRQDPGQGLRLIYYSQIVNDFQKGDIAEGYSVSREKKESFPLTVTSAQKNPTAFYLCASSPRRQGETQYFGPGTRLLVL.

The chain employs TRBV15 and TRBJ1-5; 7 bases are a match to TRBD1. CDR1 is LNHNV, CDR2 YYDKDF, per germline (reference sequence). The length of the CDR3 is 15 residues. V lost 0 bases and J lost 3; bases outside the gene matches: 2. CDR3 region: CATSRDDRVNQPQHF. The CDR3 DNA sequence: TGTGCCACCAGCAGAGATGACAGGGTCAATCAGCCCCAGCATTTT.

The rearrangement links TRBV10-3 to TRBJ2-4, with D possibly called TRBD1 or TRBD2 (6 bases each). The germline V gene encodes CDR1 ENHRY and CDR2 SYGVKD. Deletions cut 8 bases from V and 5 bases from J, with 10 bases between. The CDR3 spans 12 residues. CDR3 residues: CAIGGPENIQYF. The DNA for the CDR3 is TGTGCCATCGGGGGGCCGGAAAACATTCAGTACTTC.

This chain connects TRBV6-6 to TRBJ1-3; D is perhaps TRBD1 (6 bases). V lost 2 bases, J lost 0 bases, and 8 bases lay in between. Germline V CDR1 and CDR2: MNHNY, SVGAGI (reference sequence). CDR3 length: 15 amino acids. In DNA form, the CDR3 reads TGTGCCAGCAGTTACGAGGGGGTCTCTGGAAACACCATATATTTT. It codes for CASSYEGVSGNTIYF.

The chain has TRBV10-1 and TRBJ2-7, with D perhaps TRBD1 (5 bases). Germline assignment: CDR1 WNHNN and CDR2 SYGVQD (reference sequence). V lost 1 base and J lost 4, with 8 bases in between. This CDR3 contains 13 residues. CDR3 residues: CASSEFQGYEQYF. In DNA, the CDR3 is TGCGCCAGCAGTGAGTTTCAGGGTTACGAGCAGTACTTC.

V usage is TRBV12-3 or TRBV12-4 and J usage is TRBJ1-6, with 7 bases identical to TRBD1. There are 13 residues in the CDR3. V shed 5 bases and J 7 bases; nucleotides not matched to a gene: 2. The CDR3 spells CASSQQGNSPLHF. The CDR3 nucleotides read TGTGCCAGCAGTCAACAGGGGAATTCACCCCTCCACTTT.

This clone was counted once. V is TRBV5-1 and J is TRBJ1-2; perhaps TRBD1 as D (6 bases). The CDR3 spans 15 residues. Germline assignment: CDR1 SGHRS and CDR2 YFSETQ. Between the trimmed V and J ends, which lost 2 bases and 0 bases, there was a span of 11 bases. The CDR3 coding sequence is TGCGCCAGCAGCTTTCCGGACAGCCCTAACTATGGCTACACCTTC. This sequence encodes CASSFPDSPNYGYTF.

In DNA, the CDR3 is TGTGCCAGCTTAAGGGAACCCACCGGGGAGCTGTTTTTT. The encoded protein is CASLREPTGELFF. V is TRBV9 and J is TRBJ2-2; D remains ambiguous. In germline, CDR1 is SGDLS, CDR2 YYNGEE. This CDR3 comprises 13 residues. The V end lost 7 bases, the J end lost 4 bases, and 11 bases lay between the germline ends. The full variable domain, with the rest looked up from reference TRBV9 and TRBJ2-2, is DSGVTQTPKHLITATGQRVTLRCSPRSGDLSVYWYQQSLDQGLQFLIQYYNGEERAKGNILERFSAQQFPDLHSELNLSSLELGDSALYFCASLREPTGELFFGEGSRLTVL.